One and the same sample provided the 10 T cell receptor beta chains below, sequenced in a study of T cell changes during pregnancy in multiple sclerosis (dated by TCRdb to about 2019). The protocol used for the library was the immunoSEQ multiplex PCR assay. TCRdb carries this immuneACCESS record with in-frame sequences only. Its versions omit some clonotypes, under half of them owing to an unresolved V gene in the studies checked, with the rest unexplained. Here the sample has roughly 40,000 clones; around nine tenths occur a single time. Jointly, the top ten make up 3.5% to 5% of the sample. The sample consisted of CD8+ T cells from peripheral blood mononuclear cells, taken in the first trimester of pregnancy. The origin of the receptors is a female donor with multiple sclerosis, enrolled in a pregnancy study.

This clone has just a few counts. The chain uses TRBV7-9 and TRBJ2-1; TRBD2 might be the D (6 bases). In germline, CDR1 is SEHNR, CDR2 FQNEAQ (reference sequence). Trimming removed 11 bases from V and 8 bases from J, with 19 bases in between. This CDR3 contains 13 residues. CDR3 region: CAATGRGIDEQFF. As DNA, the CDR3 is TGTGCCGCTACGGGACGGGGGATCGATGAGCAGTTCTTC.

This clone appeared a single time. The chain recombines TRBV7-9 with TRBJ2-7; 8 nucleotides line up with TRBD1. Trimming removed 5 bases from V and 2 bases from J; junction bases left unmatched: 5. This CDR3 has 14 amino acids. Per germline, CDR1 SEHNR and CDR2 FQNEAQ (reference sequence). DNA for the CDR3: TGTGCCAGCAGCCTGGGGACAGGAGCCTACGAGCAGTACTTC. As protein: CASSLGTGAYEQYF.

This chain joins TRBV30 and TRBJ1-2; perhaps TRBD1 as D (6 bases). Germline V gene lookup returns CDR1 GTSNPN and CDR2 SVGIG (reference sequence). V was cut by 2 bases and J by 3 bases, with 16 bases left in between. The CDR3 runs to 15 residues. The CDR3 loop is CAWSMDSDNHYGYTF. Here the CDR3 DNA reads TGTGCCTGGAGTATGGACAGCGATAACCACTATGGCTACACCTTC.

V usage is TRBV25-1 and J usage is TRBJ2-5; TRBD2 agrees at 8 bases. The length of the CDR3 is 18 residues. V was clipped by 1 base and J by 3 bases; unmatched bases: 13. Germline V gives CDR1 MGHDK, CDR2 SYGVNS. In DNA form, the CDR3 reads TGTGCCAGCAGTGAATTCAGGAGCGGGGGAGGTGGGGAAGAGACCCAGTACTTC. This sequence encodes CASSEFRSGGGGEETQYF.

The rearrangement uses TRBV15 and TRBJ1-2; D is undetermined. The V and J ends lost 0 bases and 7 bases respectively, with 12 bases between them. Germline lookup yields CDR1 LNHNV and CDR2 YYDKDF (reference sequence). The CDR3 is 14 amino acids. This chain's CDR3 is CATSRDSITFGYTF. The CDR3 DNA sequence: TGTGCCACCAGCAGAGATTCCATTACATTTGGCTACACCTTC.

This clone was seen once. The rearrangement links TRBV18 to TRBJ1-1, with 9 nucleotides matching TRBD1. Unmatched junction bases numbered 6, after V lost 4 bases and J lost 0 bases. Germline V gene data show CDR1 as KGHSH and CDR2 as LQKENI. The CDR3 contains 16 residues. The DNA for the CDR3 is TGTGCCAGCTCACTAACAGGGGGCGGACTGAACACTGAAGCTTTCTTT. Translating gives CASSLTGGGLNTEAFF.

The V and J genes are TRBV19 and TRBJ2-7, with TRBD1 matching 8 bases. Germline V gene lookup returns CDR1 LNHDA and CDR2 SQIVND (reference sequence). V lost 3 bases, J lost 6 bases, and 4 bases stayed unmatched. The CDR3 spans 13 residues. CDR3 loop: CASSIRTGREQYF. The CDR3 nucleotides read TGTGCCAGTAGTATTAGGACAGGGCGCGAGCAGTACTTC.

The CDR3 here is CASSPSSGGNQTQYF. The DNA of the CDR3 is TGTGCCAGCTCACCATCTAGCGGGGGTAATCAGACCCAGTACTTC. The V gene is TRBV18, the J gene TRBJ2-5; 10 nucleotides agree with TRBD2. The CDR3 runs to 15 residues. V was pared by 2 bases and J by 6 bases, with 6 bases of the junction left unmatched. CDR1 is KGHSH and CDR2 is LQKENI in the germline V gene.

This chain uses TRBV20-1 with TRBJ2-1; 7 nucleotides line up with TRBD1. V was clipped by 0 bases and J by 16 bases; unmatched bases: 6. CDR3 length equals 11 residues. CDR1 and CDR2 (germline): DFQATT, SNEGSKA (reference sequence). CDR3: CSARDARGPFF. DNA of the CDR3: TGCAGTGCTAGAGATGCAAGGGGGCCTTTCTTC.

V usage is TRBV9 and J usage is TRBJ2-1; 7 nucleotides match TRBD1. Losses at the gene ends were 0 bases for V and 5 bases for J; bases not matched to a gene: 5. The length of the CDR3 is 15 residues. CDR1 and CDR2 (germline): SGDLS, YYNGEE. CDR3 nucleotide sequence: TGTGCCAGCAGCGTAGGAGGGGGCTCGGACAATGAGCAGTTCTTC. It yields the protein CASSVGGGSDNEQFF.